The source of this T cell receptor beta chain is a study of cytomegalovirus exposure and HLA in healthy donors. With 60 Vbeta and 13 Jbeta primers, the PCR was carried out. The method was immunoSEQ multiplex PCR; TCRdb's version includes in-frame clones alone and lacks a portion of them. This table has 150,000 to 200,000 clones, approximately 82% appearing once. The CDR3 runs 19 residues. The V segment lost 1 base and the J segment 1 base; nucleotides outside the gene matches: 15. Per the germline V gene, CDR1 is SQVTM and CDR2 is ANQGSEA. This clone was observed a handful of times. The clonotype was recovered from a male donor in good health and CMV-seronegative. The sample was PBMCs. The J gene is TRBJ2-5, the V gene TRBV29-1; 10 bases fit TRBD2. This CDR3 reads CSVEVDLASGSHSQETQYF. The CDR3, as DNA: TGCAGCGTTGAAGTCGATCTGGCTAGCGGGAGTCACAGCCAAGAGACCCAGTACTTC.